One and the same sample provided the 32 T cell receptor beta chains below, sequenced in a study of metastatic and nonmetastatic thyroid tumors. From the PCR reads, TCRdb re-called clones with MiXCR. The sample has approximately 13,000 clones; about 33% are singletons. Patients had received no treatment of any kind before thyroid surgery. Material: tumor tissue. The receptors here all came from a female donor with papillary thyroid cancer or a benign thyroid nodule (not recorded which). Some clones in this sample may be carry-over from other donors' samples.

This clone has ten or more counts. V and J are TRBV11-2 and TRBJ2-1, with TRBD2 identical over 9 bases. V was clipped by 2 bases and J by 5 bases; unmatched bases: 7. Germline assignment: CDR1 SGHAT and CDR2 FQNNGV. The CDR3 is 16 residues long. The CDR3 nucleotides read TGTGCCAGCAGCTTACGGTTTAGCGGGAGTCACAATGAGCAGTTCTTC. It translates to CASSLRFSGSHNEQFF. The full variable domain, with the rest looked up from reference TRBV11-2 and TRBJ2-1, is EAGVAQSPRYKIIEKRQSVAFWCNPISGHATLYWYQQILGQGPKLLIQFQNNGVVDDSQLPKDRFSAERLKGVDSTLKIQPAKLEDSAVYLCASSLRFSGSHNEQFFGPGTRLTVL.

V is TRBV4-1 and J is TRBJ1-1; TRBD1 matches at 7 bases. CDR3 length: 15 residues. J gave up 1 base and V 1 base, and 3 bases lay outside the gene matches. Looked up from germline, CDR1 is MGHRA and CDR2 is YSYEKL. The DNA for the CDR3 is TGCGCCAGCAGCCAAGTCGGGACAGCGAACACTGAAGCTTTCTTT. Protein: CASSQVGTANTEAFF.

For this clone: This could be a read error, since a much larger clone is one nucleotide away. As DNA, the CDR3 is TGTGCCAGCAGTTACTCGCCGGGAAGGTACGAGCAGTACTTC. Its translation: CASSYSPGRYEQYF. J is TRBJ2-7 and V is TRBV6-6, with D possibly being TRBD2 (5 bases). Trimming took off 0 bases at V and 4 bases at J, with 10 bases between the two ends. Germline CDR1 is MNHNY and CDR2 is SVGAGI (reference sequence). This CDR3 is 14 amino acids long.

The chain recombines TRBV20-1 with TRBJ2-5, with D unclear. CDR1 is DFQATT, CDR2 SNEGSKA, per germline (reference sequence). The V gene lost 3 bases and the J gene lost 5 bases, with 7 bases spanning the gap. The length of the CDR3 is 11 residues. The CDR3 region has the DNA TGCAGTGCTAGCGATGCGGAGACCCAGTACTTC. The encoded protein is CSASDAETQYF.

This clone was detected ten times or more. The rearrangement uses TRBV5-6 and TRBJ2-7; D not resolved. Trimming cost V 0 bases and J 3 bases, with 10 bases left between them. CDR3 length: 14 amino acids. Germline lookup yields CDR1 SGHDT and CDR2 YYEEEE. As DNA, the CDR3 is TGTGCCAGCAGCTTGGTTGGGGATTTCTACGAGCAGTACTTC. Encoded protein: CASSLVGDFYEQYF. Looking up the rest from reference TRBV5-6 and TRBJ2-7 gives the full variable domain: DAGVTQSPTHLIKTRGQQVTLRCSPKSGHDTVSWYQQALGQGPQFIFQYYEEEERQRGNFPDRFSGHQFPNYSSELNVNALLLGDSALYLCASSLVGDFYEQYFGPGTRLTVT.

By its share, this clone is medium-sized. As DNA, the CDR3 is TGTGCCAGCAGAGATTTAAGGCGGGAGGGCACAGATACGCAGTATTTT. Translation gives CASRDLRREGTDTQYF. The J gene is TRBJ2-3, the V gene TRBV28; 8 bases map to TRBD2. The CDR3 sequence is 16 residues long. In germline, CDR1 is MDHEN, CDR2 SYDVKM. Germline trimming cut 6 bases from V and 1 base from J; bases unmatched to any gene: 9.

CDR3 nucleotide sequence: TGCGCCAGCAGACTCCGACAGGCCACAGATACGCAGTATTTT. Its translation is CASRLRQATDTQYF. The chain employs TRBV4-1 and TRBJ2-3, with D perhaps matching TRBD1 (6 bases). This CDR3 is 14 amino acids long. Trimming left V 6 bases short and J 2 bases short, with 12 bases between. Germline V gene sequence: CDR1 MGHRA, CDR2 YSYEKL.

The chain combines TRBV20-1 with TRBJ2-2, with TRBD2 matching over 8 bases. After removal of 6 bases from V and 5 bases from J, the junction contained 14 bases not matched to a gene. The CDR3 has 16 amino acids. The germline CDR1 and CDR2 sequences are DFQATT and SNEGSKA (reference sequence). The DNA of the CDR3 is TGCAGTGCATCGGGGCTGGCGGGAGGAGAAACCGGGGAGCTGTTTTTT. Amino acids: CSASGLAGGETGELFF.

This rearrangement joins TRBV24-1 to TRBJ2-7; the D is unclear. V lost 7 bases, J lost 0 bases, and 12 bases lay in between. The germline CDR1 and CDR2 sequences are KGHDR and SFDVKD. The CDR3 contains 14 residues. The CDR3 coding sequence is TGTGCCACCAGCACTGATACGAGCTCCTACGAGCAGTACTTC. Protein product: CATSTDTSSYEQYF.

The chain links TRBV19 to TRBJ2-2; 7 bases map to TRBD1. Germline CDR1 reads LNHDA; CDR2 reads SQIVND (reference sequence). This CDR3 is 15 amino acids long. V dropped 6 bases and J dropped 1; count of bases not matched to a gene: 5. The CDR3 region is CASRPGTVNTGELFF. As DNA, the CDR3 is TGTGCCAGTAGACCCGGGACAGTGAACACCGGGGAGCTGTTTTTT.

About this clone: Sequence at one end of the junction differs from germline and may be a read error. Other DNA sequences in the sample encode the same CDR3. The chain links TRBV6-4 to TRBJ2-6; TRBD1 agrees at 11 bases. The length of the CDR3 is 16 residues. CDR1 and CDR2 from the germline V gene are MRHNA and SNTAGT. The CDR3 DNA reads as TGTGCCAGCAGTGGGACAGGGGGCTCTGGAGCCAACGTACTGACTTTC. It encodes CASSGTGGSGANVLTF.

This clone rates as medium-sized. Other DNA variants within this sample encode the same CDR3. V and J are TRBV20-1 and TRBJ1-2, with D perhaps TRBD1 (6 bases). The V end lost 6 bases, the J end lost 7 bases, and 12 bases lay between the germline ends. The CDR3 is 11 residues long. Germline V gene data show CDR1 as DFQATT and CDR2 as SNEGSKA (reference sequence). In DNA, the CDR3 is TGCAGTGCGCAAGGGGGGGGTGGCTACACCTTC. Protein product: CSAQGGGGYTF.

The chain recombines TRBV28 with TRBJ1-6; D gene uncertain. CDR1 and CDR2 from the germline V gene are MDHEN and SYDVKM. V gave up 7 bases and J gave up 7 bases, with 17 bases separating them. There are 15 residues in the CDR3. For the CDR3, the DNA is TGTGCCAGCACTTGGAAGGACGGATGGAATTCACCCCTCCACTTT. It translates to CASTWKDGWNSPLHF.

This clone has at least ten counts. One end of the junction varies from germline; a read error may be responsible. The rearrangement joins TRBV7-9 to TRBJ2-7; D remains ambiguous. CDR3 length: 13 residues. Germline values: CDR1 SEHNR, CDR2 FQNEAQ (reference sequence). The CDR3 loop is CASSLGTGYRADF. The CDR3 DNA follows: TGTGCCAGCAGCTTAGGGACCGGGTACCGGGCGGACTTC.

This clone is termed medium-sized. V is TRBV6-2 or TRBV6-3 and J is TRBJ2-3, with D possibly matching TRBD1 (5 bases). Germline V gene sequence: CDR1 MNHEY, CDR2 SVGEGT. V was pared by 7 bases and J by 3 bases, with 23 bases between. The CDR3 covers 17 residues. The CDR3 DNA reads TGTGCCAGCAAAAGGGGCTATTACTCTACGGCTACAGATACGCAGTATTTT. Protein product: CASKRGYYSTATDTQYF.

This clone was detected many times. The chain is built from TRBV29-1 and TRBJ1-2; D is undetermined. The CDR3 sequence is 9 residues long. CDR1 is SQVTM, CDR2 ANQGSEA, per germline. V lost 3 bases and J 4 bases, leaving 0 bases between the germline ends. The CDR3 DNA reads TGCAGCGTTGACTATGGCTACACCTTC. Residues: CSVDYGYTF.

CDR3: CASKPGCFGIYEQYF. Written as DNA, the CDR3 is TGTGCCAGCAAGCCAGGGTGCTTTGGTATCTACGAGCAGTACTTC. The rearrangement joins TRBV2 to TRBJ2-7; weak D call: TRBD1 (5 bases). The germline CDR1 and CDR2 sequences are SNHLY and FYNNEI. Trimming took 7 bases from V and 3 from J, leaving 19 bases between them. The CDR3 loop spans 15 amino acids.

Notes on this clone: The junction departs from germline at one end; a sequencing error may be responsible. The chain links TRBV15 to TRBJ2-3; a possible D gene is TRBD1 (6 bases). The CDR3 is 18 residues long. Germline-derived CDR1 and CDR2 are LNHNV and YYDKDF (reference sequence). DNA for the CDR3: TGTGCCACCAGCAGAGATCCTTTGGGACAAAGGGGCACAGATACGCAGAATTTT. Its protein is CATSRDPLGQRGTDTQNF. Filled out from reference TRBV15 and TRBJ2-3, the complete variable domain reads DAMVIQNPRYQVTQFGKPVTLSCSQTLNHNVMYWYQQKSSQAPKLLFHYYDKDFNNEADTPDNFQSRRPNTSFCFLDIRSPGLGDTAMYLCATSRDPLGQRGTDTQNFGPGTRLTVL.

This clone was seen many times. V usage is TRBV12-3 or TRBV12-4 and J usage is TRBJ1-4, with TRBD1 matching 7 bases. The V and J ends lost 6 bases and 5 bases, in that order; junction bases with no gene match: 9. This CDR3 has 15 amino acids. CDR3 bases: TGTGCCAGCAGATCTCCGGGACAGCCGAATGAAAAACTGTTTTTT. Translating gives CASRSPGQPNEKLFF.

A note on this clone: Germline and junction disagree at one end, which may indicate a read error. The rearrangement joins TRBV4-2 to TRBJ2-7, with 9 bases that match TRBD2. The CDR3 extends over 14 amino acids. The V gene's germline CDR1 is LGHNA and CDR2 YNFKEQ. The CDR3 spells CASSQGLAANERYF. CDR3 sequence (DNA): TGTGCCAGCAGCCAAGGACTAGCGGCCAACGAGCGGTACTTC.

This clone appeared many times. V usage is TRBV20-1 and J usage is TRBJ2-5; D call uncertain. CDR3 length equals 11 residues. Germline CDR1 is DFQATT and CDR2 is SNEGSKA (reference sequence). Trimming pared 4 bases from V and 5 bases from J, leaving 8 bases between. The CDR3 loop reads CSAIPLETQYF. The CDR3 nucleotides are TGCAGTGCTATTCCGTTGGAGACCCAGTACTTC.

This clone was seen repeatedly, ten times or more. This chain joins TRBV2 and TRBJ2-6, with 9 bases lining up with TRBD1. The CDR3 is 17 residues long. Per germline, CDR1 SNHLY and CDR2 FYNNEI. V gave up 6 bases and J gave up 0 bases; unmatched junction bases: 6. The CDR3 sequence is CASRRQGGGSGANVLTF. The CDR3 DNA follows: TGTGCCAGCAGGCGACAGGGGGGGGGCTCTGGGGCCAACGTCCTGACTTTC. Full variable domain (remainder filled in from reference TRBV2 and TRBJ2-6): EPEVTQTPSHQVTQMGQEVILRCVPISNHLYFYWYRQILGQKVEFLVSFYNNEISEKSEIFDDQFSVERPDGSNFTLKIRSTKLEDSAMYFCASRRQGGGSGANVLTFGAGSRLTVL.

This clone has just a few counts. The chain uses TRBV6-1 and TRBJ2-5; TRBD1 matches 9 bases. J lost 3 bases, V lost 8 bases, and 13 bases had no gene match. The CDR3 is 16 amino acids. CDR1 MNHNS and CDR2 SASEGT come from the germline V gene. CDR3 in amino acids: CASSSPGGTGKETQYF. DNA for the CDR3: TGTGCCAGCTCCTCTCCCGGCGGGACAGGGAAAGAGACCCAGTACTTC.

This clone has a count of ten or more. This sequence joins TRBV5-6 and TRBJ1-2; D uncertain. The CDR3 length is 14 residues. The germline V gene has CDR1 SGHDT and CDR2 YYEEEE. V lost 0 bases to trimming and J lost 4 bases, with 10 bases between them. The CDR3 region has the DNA TGTGCCAGCAGCTTGGCAGAGAGCCTCTATGGCTACACCTTC. It translates to CASSLAESLYGYTF. The full variable domain, in which reference TRBV5-6 and TRBJ1-2 provide the parts outside the CDR3, is DAGVTQSPTHLIKTRGQQVTLRCSPKSGHDTVSWYQQALGQGPQFIFQYYEEEERQRGNFPDRFSGHQFPNYSSELNVNALLLGDSALYLCASSLAESLYGYTFGSGTRLTVV.

This clone appeared a few times. The chain employs TRBV28 and TRBJ2-1, with D maybe TRBD2 (6 bases). Trimming left V 7 bases short and J 9 bases short, with 25 bases between. The CDR3 sequence is 16 residues long. Germline CDR1 is MDHEN and CDR2 is SYDVKM. CDR3 loop: CASTVYSGARSGEQFF. The DNA of the CDR3 is TGTGCCAGCACAGTTTATTCGGGAGCGCGTTCGGGTGAGCAGTTCTTC. Combining the CDR3 with reference TRBV28 and TRBJ2-1 gives the whole variable domain DVKVTQSSRYLVKRTGEKVFLECVQDMDHENMFWYRQDPGLGLRLIYFSYDVKMKEKGDIPEGYSVSREKKERFSLILESASTNQTSMYLCASTVYSGARSGEQFFGPGTRLTVL.

This clone was seen repeatedly, ten times or more. The V and J genes are TRBV9 and TRBJ2-2; D possibly corresponds to TRBD1 (6 bases). CDR1 SGDLS and CDR2 YYNGEE come from the germline V gene. The CDR3 contains 14 residues. With 1 base removed from V and 5 bases from J, the gap between germline ends came to 9 bases. The CDR3 DNA reads as TGTGCCAGCAGCGTACAAGGACAGACCGGGGAGCTGTTTTTT. Its translation: CASSVQGQTGELFF.

The chain couples TRBV7-2 to TRBJ2-7; D is perhaps TRBD1 or TRBD2 (5 bases each). CDR3 length: 15 residues. Germline CDR1 reads SGHTA; CDR2 reads FQGNSA. V was cut by 5 bases and J by 4 bases, with 18 bases left in between. In DNA, the CDR3 is TGTGCCAGCAGCGTTATCCGGGGCTCTCGGTACGAGCAGTACTTC. Its translation is CASSVIRGSRYEQYF.

This clone appeared a few times. The genes are TRBV28 and TRBJ1-4; D is uncertain. V was pared by 8 bases and J by 5 bases, with 6 bases between. Germline V lookup: CDR1 MDHEN, CDR2 SYDVKM. The CDR3 consists of 11 residues. In DNA form, the CDR3 reads TGTGCCAGCGGGCAGAATGAAAAACTGTTTTTT. The encoded protein is CASGQNEKLFF.

By sample share, this clone is medium-sized. The rearrangement uses TRBV28 and TRBJ1-4; tentatively, D is TRBD1 (6 bases). The V end was cut by 3 bases, the J end by 2 bases, with 13 bases between. Per germline, CDR1 MDHEN and CDR2 SYDVKM. This CDR3 contains 16 residues. CDR3: CASSFSGAGTNEKLFF. The DNA for the CDR3 is TGTGCCAGCAGTTTCTCAGGGGCGGGTACTAATGAAAAACTGTTTTTT.

This clone is medium-sized (0.01 to 0.1%). This rearrangement joins TRBV20-1 to TRBJ2-7; 7 bases are a match to TRBD2. The CDR3 runs 15 residues. V was pared by 6 bases and J by 6 bases, with 17 bases of the junction left unmatched. Germline V gives CDR1 DFQATT, CDR2 SNEGSKA (reference sequence). CDR3 DNA: TGCAGTGCGCTAGCGGCGAGAGGGCCGCCGAGCGAGCAGTACTTC. Translated, it gives CSALAARGPPSEQYF.

By share, this clone counts as medium-sized (0.01 to 0.1%). V usage is TRBV29-1 and J usage is TRBJ1-2; 9 nucleotides agree with TRBD1. The germline V gene encodes CDR1 SQVTM and CDR2 ANQGSEA. This CDR3 region has 14 residues. J lost 3 bases, V lost 2 bases, and 4 bases had no gene match. CDR3 nucleotides: TGCAGCGTTGAATACTGGACAGGGGACTATGGCTACACCTTC. Protein sequence: CSVEYWTGDYGYTF.

The V and J genes are TRBV18 and TRBJ2-2, with D possibly matching TRBD2 (5 bases). CDR3 length: 16 amino acids. CDR1 and CDR2 (germline): KGHSH, LQKENI. The germline V and J ends were trimmed by 6 bases and 2 bases, with 16 bases remaining between them. CDR3 in amino acids: CASSPFGRSNTGELFF. Written as DNA, the CDR3 is TGTGCCAGCTCCCCCTTTGGGAGATCAAACACCGGGGAGCTGTTTTTT.